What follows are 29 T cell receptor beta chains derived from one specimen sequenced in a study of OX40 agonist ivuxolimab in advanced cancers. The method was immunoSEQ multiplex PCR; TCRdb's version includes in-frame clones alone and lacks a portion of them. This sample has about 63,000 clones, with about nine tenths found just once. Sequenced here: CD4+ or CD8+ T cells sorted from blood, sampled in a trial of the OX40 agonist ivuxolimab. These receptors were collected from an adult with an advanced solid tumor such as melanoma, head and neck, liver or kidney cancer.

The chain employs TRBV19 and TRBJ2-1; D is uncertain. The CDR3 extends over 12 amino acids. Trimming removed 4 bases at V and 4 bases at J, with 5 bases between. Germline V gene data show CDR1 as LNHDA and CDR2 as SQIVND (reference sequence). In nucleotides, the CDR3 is TGTGCCAGTAGTAACCATTACAATGAGCAGTTCTTC. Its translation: CASSNHYNEQFF.

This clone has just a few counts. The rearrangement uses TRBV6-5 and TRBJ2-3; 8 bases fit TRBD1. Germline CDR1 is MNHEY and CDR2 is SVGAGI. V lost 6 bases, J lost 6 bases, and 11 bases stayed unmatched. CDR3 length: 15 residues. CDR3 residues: CASRGQGQFRDTQYF. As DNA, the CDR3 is TGTGCCAGCAGAGGACAGGGACAGTTCAGGGATACGCAGTATTTT.

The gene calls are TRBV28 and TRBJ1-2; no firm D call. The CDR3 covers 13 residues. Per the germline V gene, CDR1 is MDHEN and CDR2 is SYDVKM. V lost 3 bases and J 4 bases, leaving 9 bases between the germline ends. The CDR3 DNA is TGTGCCAGCAGTTTCGGTCACCCCTATGGCTACACCTTC. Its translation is CASSFGHPYGYTF.

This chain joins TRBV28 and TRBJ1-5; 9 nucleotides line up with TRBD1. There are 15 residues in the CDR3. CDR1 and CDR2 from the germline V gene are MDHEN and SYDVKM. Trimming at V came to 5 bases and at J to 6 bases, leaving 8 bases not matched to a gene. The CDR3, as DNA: TGTGCCAGCAGTAGAACGACAGGGGGTGTTCAGCCCCAGCATTTT. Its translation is CASSRTTGGVQPQHF.

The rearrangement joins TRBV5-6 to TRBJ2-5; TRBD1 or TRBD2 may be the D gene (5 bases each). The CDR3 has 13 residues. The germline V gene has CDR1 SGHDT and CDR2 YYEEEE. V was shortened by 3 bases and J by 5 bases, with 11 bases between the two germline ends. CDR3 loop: CASSWGGGETQYF. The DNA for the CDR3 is TGTGCCAGCAGCTGGGGCGGCGGGGAGACCCAGTACTTC.

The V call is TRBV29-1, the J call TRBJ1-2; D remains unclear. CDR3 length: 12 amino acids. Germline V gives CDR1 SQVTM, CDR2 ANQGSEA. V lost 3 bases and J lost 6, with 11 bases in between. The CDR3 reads CSVDSRGHGYTF. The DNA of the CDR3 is TGCAGCGTTGATTCTCGTGGCCATGGCTACACCTTC.

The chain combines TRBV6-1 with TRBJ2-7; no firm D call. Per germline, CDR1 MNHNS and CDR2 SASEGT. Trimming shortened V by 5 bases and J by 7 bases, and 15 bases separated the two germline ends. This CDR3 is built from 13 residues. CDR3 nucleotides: TGTGCCAGCAGTTTTGAACAAGGTATAGAGCAGTACTTC. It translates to CASSFEQGIEQYF.

In nucleotides, the CDR3 is TGTGCCAGCAGTGAATTCGAGACCCAGTACTTC. Amino acids: CASSEFETQYF. The chain has TRBV6-1 and TRBJ2-5; D gene unclear. V was shortened by 2 bases and J by 5 bases, with 3 bases between the two germline ends. The CDR3 is 11 residues long. Per germline, CDR1 MNHNS and CDR2 SASEGT.

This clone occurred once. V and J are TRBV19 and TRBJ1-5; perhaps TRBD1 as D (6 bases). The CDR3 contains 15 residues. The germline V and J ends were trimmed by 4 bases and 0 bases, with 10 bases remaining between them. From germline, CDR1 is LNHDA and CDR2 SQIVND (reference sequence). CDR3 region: CASSTGTLSNQPQHF. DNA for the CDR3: TGTGCCAGTAGTACCGGGACACTTAGCAATCAGCCCCAGCATTTT. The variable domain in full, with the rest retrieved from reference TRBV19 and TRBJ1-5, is DGGITQSPKYLFRKEGQNVTLSCEQNLNHDAMYWYRQDPGQGLRLIYYSQIVNDFQKGDIAEGYSVSREKKESFPLTVTSAQKNPTAFYLCASSTGTLSNQPQHFGDGTRLSIL.

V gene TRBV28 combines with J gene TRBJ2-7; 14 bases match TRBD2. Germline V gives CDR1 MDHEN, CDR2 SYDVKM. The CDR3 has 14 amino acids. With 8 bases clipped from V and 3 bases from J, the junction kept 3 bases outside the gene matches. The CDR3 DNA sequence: TGTGCCAGCGGGACTAGCGGGAGTATCTACGAGCAGTACTTC. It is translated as CASGTSGSIYEQYF.

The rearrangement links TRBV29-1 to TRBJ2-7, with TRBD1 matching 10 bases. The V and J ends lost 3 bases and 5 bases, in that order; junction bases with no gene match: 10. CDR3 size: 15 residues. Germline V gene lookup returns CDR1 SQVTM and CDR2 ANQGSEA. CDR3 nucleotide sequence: TGCAGCGTTGAGGAAGACAGGGGGCGCGGGAACGAGCAGTACTTC. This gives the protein CSVEEDRGRGNEQYF.

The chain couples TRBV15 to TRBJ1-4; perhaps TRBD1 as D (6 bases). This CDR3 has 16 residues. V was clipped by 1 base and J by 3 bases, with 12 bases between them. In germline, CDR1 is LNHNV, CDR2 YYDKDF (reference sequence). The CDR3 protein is CATSRVPDSANEKLFF. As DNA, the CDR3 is TGTGCCACCAGCAGAGTCCCGGACAGCGCTAATGAAAAACTGTTTTTT.

CDR3 nucleotide sequence: TGCGCCAGCAGGGGACTAGCGGGAGGAGGGGAGCAGTACTTC. Translation: CASRGLAGGGEQYF. This rearrangement joins TRBV5-1 to TRBJ2-7; the match to TRBD2 covers 15 bases. The V gene's germline CDR1 is SGHRS and CDR2 YFSETQ. CDR3 length equals 14 residues. Trimming at V came to 5 bases and at J to 7 bases, leaving 4 bases not matched to a gene.

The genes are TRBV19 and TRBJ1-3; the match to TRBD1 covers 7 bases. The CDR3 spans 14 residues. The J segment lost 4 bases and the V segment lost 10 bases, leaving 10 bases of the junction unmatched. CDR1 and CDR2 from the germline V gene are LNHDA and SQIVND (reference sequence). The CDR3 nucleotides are TGTGCCACCTCGACAGGGAGGACCGGAAACACCATATATTTT. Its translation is CATSTGRTGNTIYF.

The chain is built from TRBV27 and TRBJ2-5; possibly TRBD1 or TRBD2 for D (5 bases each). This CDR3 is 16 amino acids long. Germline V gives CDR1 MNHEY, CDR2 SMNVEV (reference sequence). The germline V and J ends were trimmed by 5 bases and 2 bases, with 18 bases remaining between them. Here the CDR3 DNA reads TGTGCCAGCAGTGGGGTAGGGGACGCACCACAAGAGACCCAGTACTTC. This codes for CASSGVGDAPQETQYF.

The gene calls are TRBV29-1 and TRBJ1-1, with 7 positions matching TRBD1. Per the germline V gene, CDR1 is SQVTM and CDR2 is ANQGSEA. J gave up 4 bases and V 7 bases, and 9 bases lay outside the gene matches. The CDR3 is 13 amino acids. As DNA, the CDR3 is TGCAGCGCGAAGGGCAGGGGGAGCACTGAAGCTTTCTTT. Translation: CSAKGRGSTEAFF.

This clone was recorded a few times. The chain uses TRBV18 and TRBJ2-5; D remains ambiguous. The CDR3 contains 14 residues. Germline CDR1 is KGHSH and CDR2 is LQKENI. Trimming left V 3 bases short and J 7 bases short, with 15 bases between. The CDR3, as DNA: TGTGCCAGCTCACCGGCCCTGCACTCGGGGACCCAGTACTTC. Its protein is CASSPALHSGTQYF.

Written as DNA, the CDR3 is TGTGCCAGCAGTGATACTATTTGGAGGGCCGCCGGGGAGCTGTTTTTT. This codes for CASSDTIWRAAGELFF. The chain carries TRBV6-1 and TRBJ2-2; a weak D match, TRBD2 (6 bases). V lost 3 bases, J lost 6 bases, and 17 bases lay in between. This CDR3 spans 16 amino acids. Germline values: CDR1 MNHNS, CDR2 SASEGT.

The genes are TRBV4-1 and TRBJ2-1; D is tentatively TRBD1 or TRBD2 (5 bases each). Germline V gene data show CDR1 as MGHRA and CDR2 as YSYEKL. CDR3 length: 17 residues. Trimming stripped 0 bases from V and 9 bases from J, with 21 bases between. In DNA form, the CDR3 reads TGCGCCAGCAGCCAAGAACCCGGTCGGGACCCACGGGGTGAGCAGTTCTTC. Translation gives CASSQEPGRDPRGEQFF.

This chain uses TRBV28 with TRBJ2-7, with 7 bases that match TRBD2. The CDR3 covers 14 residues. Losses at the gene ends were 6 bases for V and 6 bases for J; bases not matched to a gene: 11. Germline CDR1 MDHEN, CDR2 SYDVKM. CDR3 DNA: TGTGCCAGCAGACCCGGACTAGGGGTAGGCGAGCAGTACTTC. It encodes CASRPGLGVGEQYF.

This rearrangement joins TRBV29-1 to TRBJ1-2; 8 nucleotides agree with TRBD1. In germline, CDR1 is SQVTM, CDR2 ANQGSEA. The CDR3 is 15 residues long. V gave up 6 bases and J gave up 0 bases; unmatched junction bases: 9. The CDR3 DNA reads TGCAGCGTGGGACAGGACCTTAGGACTAACTATGGCTACACCTTC. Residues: CSVGQDLRTNYGYTF. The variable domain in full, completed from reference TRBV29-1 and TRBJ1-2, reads SAVISQKPSRDICQRGTSLTIQCQVDSQVTMMFWYRQQPGQSLTLIATANQGSEATYESGFVIDKFPISRPNLTFSTLTVSNMSPEDSSIYLCSVGQDLRTNYGYTFGSGTRLTVV.

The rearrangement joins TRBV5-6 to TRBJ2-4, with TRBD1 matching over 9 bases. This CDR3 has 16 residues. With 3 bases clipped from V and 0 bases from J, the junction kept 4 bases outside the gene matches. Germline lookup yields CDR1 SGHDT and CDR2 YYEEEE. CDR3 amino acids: CASSWTGEVAKNIQYF. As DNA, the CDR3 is TGTGCCAGCAGCTGGACAGGGGAGGTAGCCAAAAACATTCAGTACTTC.

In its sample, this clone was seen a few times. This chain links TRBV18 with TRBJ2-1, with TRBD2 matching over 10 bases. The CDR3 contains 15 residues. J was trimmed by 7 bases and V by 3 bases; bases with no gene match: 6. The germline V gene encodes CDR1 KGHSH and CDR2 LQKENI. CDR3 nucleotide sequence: TGTGCCAGCTCACCCGCTAGCGGGAGTCGTAATGAGCAGTTCTTC. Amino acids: CASSPASGSRNEQFF.

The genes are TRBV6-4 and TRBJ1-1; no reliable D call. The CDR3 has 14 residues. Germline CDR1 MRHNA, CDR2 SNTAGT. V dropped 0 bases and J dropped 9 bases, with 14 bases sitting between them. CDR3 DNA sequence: TGTGCCAGCAGTGACTCGACACCCTCGGGTAAAGCTTTCTTT. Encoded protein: CASSDSTPSGKAFF.

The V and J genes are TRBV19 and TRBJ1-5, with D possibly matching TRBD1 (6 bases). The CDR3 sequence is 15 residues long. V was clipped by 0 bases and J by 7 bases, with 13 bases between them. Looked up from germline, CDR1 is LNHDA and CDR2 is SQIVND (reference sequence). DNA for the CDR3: TGTGCCAGTAGTATAGACAGGGGTTCGGAGCAGCCCCAGCATTTT. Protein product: CASSIDRGSEQPQHF.

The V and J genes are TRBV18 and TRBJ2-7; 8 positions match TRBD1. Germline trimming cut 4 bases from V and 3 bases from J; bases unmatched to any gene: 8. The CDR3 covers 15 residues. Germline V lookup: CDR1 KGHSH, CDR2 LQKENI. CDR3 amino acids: CASSQGDRGVYEQYF. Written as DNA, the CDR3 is TGTGCCAGCTCACAAGGAGACAGGGGTGTCTACGAGCAGTACTTC.

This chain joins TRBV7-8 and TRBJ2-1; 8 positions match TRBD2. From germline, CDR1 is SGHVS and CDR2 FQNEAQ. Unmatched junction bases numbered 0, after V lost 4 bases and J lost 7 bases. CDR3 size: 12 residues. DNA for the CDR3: TGTGCCAGCAGCTCTAGCGGGAATGAGCAGTTCTTC. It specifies CASSSSGNEQFF.

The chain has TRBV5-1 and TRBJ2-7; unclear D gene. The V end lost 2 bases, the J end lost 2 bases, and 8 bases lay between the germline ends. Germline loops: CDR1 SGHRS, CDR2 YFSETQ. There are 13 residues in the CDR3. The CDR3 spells CASSFDAAYEQYF. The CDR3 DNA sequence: TGCGCCAGCAGCTTCGACGCCGCCTACGAGCAGTACTTC.

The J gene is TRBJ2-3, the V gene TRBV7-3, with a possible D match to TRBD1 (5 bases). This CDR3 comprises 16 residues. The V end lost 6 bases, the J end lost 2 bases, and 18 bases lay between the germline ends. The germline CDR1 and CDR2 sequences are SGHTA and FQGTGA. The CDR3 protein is CASSTSGGAITDTQYF. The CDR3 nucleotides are TGTGCCAGCAGTACCTCGGGTGGGGCAATCACAGATACGCAGTATTTT.